This T cell receptor (beta chain) is from a study of vaccination and CD4 T cells after COVID-19. In regard to this clonotype: The antigen is unknown.

V dropped 3 bases and J dropped 3; count of bases not matched to a gene: 11. The CDR3 has 17 amino acids. CDR1 is SGHVS, CDR2 FNYEAQ, per germline. Treatment noted: 10-day PBMC culture with coronavirus spike peptide pools or control peptides (ViraFEST assay). Alongside around 9.2 IU/ml IL-2 and roughly 10 ug/ml peptide pools, PBMCs were cultured at some 2.1 million per well. Sequencing of cultured CD4+ T cell DNA used the Oncomine TCR Beta short-read assay. CD4+ T cells were cultured, and genomic DNA was extracted from them. TCRdb independently ran MiXCR on the PCR reads; one entry per CDR3 protein. The data show about 13,000 distinct CDR3 sequences, 75% to 85% seen once.

The sequence was collected from a human donor who had recovered from COVID-19. The sample consisted of CD4+ T cells from blood, cultured in vitro. The chain uses TRBV7-6 and TRBJ2-5, with 9 bases that match TRBD2. CDR3 sequence (DNA): TGTGCCAGCAGCTTGGCTAGCGGGATCACCTCTAAAGAGACCCAGTACTTC. This translates into CASSLASGITSKETQYF. The complete variable domain, with remaining parts taken from reference TRBV7-6 and TRBJ2-5, reads GAGVSQSPRYKVTKRGQDVALRCDPISGHVSLYWYRQALGQGPEFLTYFNYEAQQDKSGLPNDRFSAERPEGSISTLTIQRTEQRDSAMYRCASSLASGITSKETQYFGPGTRLLVL.